This T cell receptor (beta chain) was recovered during a study of cytomegalovirus exposure and HLA in healthy donors. Study-wide background: T cells numbering about 179 million yielded more than 95 million unique TCR beta sequences in an earlier analysis. Study-level points and caveats: A classifier reportedly called cytomegalovirus status with high sensitivity and specificity.

The CDR3 extends over 16 amino acids. Germline V gives CDR1 SGHVS, CDR2 FNYEAQ. Trimming cost V 4 bases and J 4 bases; bases outside gene matches: 11. PCR involved 60 Vbeta and 13 Jbeta primers. Measured with immunoSEQ multiplex PCR; TCRdb has only the in-frame clones, and not every one. The data show over 110,000 clones, around 80% seen once. Points on this clone: Its antigen is not identified.

The gene calls are TRBV7-6 and TRBJ1-1; 8 positions agree with TRBD1. The sample consisted of PBMCs. The TCR originated in a man aged 35 to 55 in good health and CMV-seronegative. CDR3 in DNA: TGTGCCAGCAGCTCCTCCCAGGGGGCGCCGGGCACTGAAGCTTTCTTT. It translates to CASSSSQGAPGTEAFF.